The clone carrying this TCR beta chain was seen only a few times. Sequence at one end of the junction differs from germline and may be a read error. Repertoires were generated with immunoSEQ multiplex PCR, while TCRdb's copy carries only in-frame clones and drops some. This sample yields 100,000 to 150,000 clones, of which around 87% are seen a single time; 2.5% to 3.5% belongs to the top ten. The data are from a study of control samples from healthy donors and cancer patients. Sequencing used blood. This clonotype was sampled from a man aged 60 to 75 in good health.

The CDR3: CASSPGRARGETQYF. The CDR3, as DNA: TGTGCTAGCAGCCCGGGGAGGGCCCGGGGAGAGACCCAGTACTTC. The chain combines TRBV7-7 with TRBJ2-5; 7 bases line up with TRBD2. Germline lookup yields CDR1 SSHAT and CDR2 FNYEAQ (reference sequence). This CDR3 has 15 residues.